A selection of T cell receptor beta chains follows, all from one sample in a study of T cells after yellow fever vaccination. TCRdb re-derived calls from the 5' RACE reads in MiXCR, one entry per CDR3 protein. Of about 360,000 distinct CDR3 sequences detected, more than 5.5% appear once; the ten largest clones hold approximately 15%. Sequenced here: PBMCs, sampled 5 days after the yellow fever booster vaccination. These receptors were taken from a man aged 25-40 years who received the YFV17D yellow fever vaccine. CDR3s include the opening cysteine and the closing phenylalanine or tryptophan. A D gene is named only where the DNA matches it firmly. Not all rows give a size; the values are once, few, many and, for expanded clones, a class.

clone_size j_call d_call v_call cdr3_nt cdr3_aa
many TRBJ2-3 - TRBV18 TGTGCCAGCTCACCACCTGTTAAGCGGAGCACAGATACGCAGTATTTT CASSPPVKRSTDTQYF
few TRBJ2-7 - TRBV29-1 TGCAGCGTTGCGTTCGAGTCCGAGCAGTACTTC CSVAFESEQYF
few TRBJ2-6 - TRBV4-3 TGCGCCAGCAGCTTCACGCGACTCGACTCTGGGGCCAACGTCCTGACTTTC CASSFTRLDSGANVLTF
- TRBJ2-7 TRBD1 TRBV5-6 TGTGCCATGAGACAGGGGCACCTCTACGAGCAGTACTTC CAMRQGHLYEQYF
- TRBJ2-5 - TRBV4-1 TGCGCCAGCAGCCAAGATCACAGACAAGAGACCCAGTACTTC CASSQDHRQETQYF
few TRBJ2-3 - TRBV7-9 TGTGCCAGCAGCCCACGAATCACAGATACGCAGTATTTT CASSPRITDTQYF
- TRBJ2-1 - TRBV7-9 TGTGCCAGCCGAAGTAGCACCACCTACAATGAGCAGTTCTTC CASRSSTTYNEQFF
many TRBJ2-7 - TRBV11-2 TGTGCCAGCAGCTTATCGGTCGAGCAGTACTTC CASSLSVEQYF
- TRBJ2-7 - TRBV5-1 TGCGCCAGCAGCTTGGACTTCTTAGGGAGCTACGAGCAGTACTTC CASSLDFLGSYEQYF
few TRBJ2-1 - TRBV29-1 TGCAGCGTTGAAAAAGGAGAGAGTGGTTCCTACAATGAGCAGTTCTTC CSVEKGESGSYNEQFF
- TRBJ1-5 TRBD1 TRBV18 TGTGCCAGCTCACCAAACGACAGGGGGTATCAGCCCCAGCATTTT CASSPNDRGYQPQHF
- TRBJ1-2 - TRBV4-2 TGTGCCAGCACCATCGACGGGGGGCGGAACTATGGCTACACCTTC CASTIDGGRNYGYTF
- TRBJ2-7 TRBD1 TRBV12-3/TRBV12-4 TGTGCCAGCAGTCCGACGGGACAGACTTCCTACGAGCAGTACTTC CASSPTGQTSYEQYF
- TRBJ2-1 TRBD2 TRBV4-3 TGCGCCAGCAGCCCGTGGGCTAGCGGCTACAATGAGCAGTTCTTC CASSPWASGYNEQFF
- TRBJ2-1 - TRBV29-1 TGCAGCGGCAACCTGGGTGACAATGGGCAGTTCTTC CSGNLGDNGQFF
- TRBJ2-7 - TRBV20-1 TGCAGTGCTAGAGCAGGTCGGGACGGCCTCATATACGAGCAGTACTTC CSARAGRDGLIYEQYF
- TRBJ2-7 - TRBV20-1 TGCAGTGCTAGAGATCTGGGGGGTAGACAGCTCTACGAGCAGTACTTC CSARDLGGRQLYEQYF
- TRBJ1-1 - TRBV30 TGTGCCTGGAGTGCCGTCTTGAACACTGAAGCTTTCTTT CAWSAVLNTEAFF
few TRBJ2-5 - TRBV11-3 TGTGCCAGCAGCTCCGGAGGCGGGGATCGGGCCCAGTACTTC CASSSGGGDRAQYF
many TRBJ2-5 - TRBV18 TGTGCCAGCTCACCCGCGGAGCGTTTTCAAGAGACCCAGTACTTC CASSPAERFQETQYF
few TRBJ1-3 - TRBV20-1 TGCAGTGCTAGAGGGGCGGGTCCTTCTGGAAACACCATATATTTT CSARGAGPSGNTIYF
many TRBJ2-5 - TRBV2 TGTGCCAGCAGTGATTTGTTGTTTGGGCAGGGCCAAGAGACCCAGTACTTC CASSDLLFGQGQETQYF
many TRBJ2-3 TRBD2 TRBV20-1 TGCAGTGCTAGTTTAGCGGGAGGGGCAGATACGCAGTATTTT CSASLAGGADTQYF
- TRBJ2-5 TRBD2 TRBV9 TGTGCCAGCAGCGTAGGGGTGGGAGGGCCCGATGAGACCCAGTACTTC CASSVGVGGPDETQYF
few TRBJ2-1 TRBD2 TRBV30 TGTGCCTGGATTTGGGCTAGCGGGACGGGAAATTACAATGAGCAGTTCTTC CAWIWASGTGNYNEQFF
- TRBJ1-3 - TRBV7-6 TGTGCCAGCAGCCCGACTTTATTGGACACCATATATTTT CASSPTLLDTIYF
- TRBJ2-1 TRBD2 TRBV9 TGTGCCAGCAGCGTAACACTTCAGAGCGGGAGTGGGTACAATGAGCAGTTCTTC CASSVTLQSGSGYNEQFF